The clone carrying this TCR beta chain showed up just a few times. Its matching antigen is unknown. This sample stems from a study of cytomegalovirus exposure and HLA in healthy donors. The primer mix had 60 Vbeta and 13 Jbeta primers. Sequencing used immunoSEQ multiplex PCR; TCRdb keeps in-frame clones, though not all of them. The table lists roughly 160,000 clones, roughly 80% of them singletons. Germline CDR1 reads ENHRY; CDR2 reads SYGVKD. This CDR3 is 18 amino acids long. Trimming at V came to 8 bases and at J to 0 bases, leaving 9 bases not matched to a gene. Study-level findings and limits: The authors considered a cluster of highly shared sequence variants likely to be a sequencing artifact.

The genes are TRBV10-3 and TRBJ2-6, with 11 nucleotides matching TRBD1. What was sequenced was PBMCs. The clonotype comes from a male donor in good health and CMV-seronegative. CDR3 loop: CAIDGQGAINSGANVLTF. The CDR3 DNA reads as TGTGCCATCGATGGACAGGGGGCAATCAACTCTGGGGCCAACGTCCTGACTTTC.